The present TCR beta chain was sequenced within a study of Tregs in tolerant kidney transplant recipients. Related graft donors supplied nonmyeloablative bone marrow transplants, and mixed chimerism was transient. CD4+CD25+CD127- Tregs, CD4+CD25- non-Tregs, CD4 and CD8 cells were sorted. The CDR3 extends over 14 amino acids. V was clipped by 2 bases and J by 5 bases, with 9 bases between them. Germline V gene sequence: CDR1 MNHNS, CDR2 SASEGT. As concerns this clone: The sequence runs out 3 residues before the end of the CDR3; the remainder is reconstructed from the germline J gene.

Clones were read by immunoSEQ multiplex PCR, and TCRdb kept only the in-frame ones, dropping some. In all, the sample yields about 23,000 clones. The TCR originated in a human patient who received a combined kidney and bone marrow transplant. Some T cells may trace back to the graft donor. The chain combines TRBV6-1 with TRBJ2-2, with D tentatively TRBD1 (5 bases). The sequencing used CD4+ T cells from blood (PBMCs), collected 6 months after the transplant. CDR3 in amino acids: CASSESGRTGELFF. The sequenced CDR3 bases are TGTGCCAGCAGTGAATCAGGGCGGACCGGGGAG.